The clone carrying this T cell receptor beta chain has at least ten counts. The data are from a study of T cells in Graves' hyperthyroidism and ophthalmopathy. Amplification of TCR beta CDR3 regions used RNA as the template. Primed by the HTBI set, a first-round RT-PCR was run on the TCR CDR3. One entry per CDR3 protein, called by TCRdb with MiXCR from the multiplex PCR reads. The table lists about 420,000 distinct CDR3 sequences, 15% to 18% of them singletons. Per the germline V gene, CDR1 is SGHNT and CDR2 is YENEEA. The V gene lost 5 bases and the J gene lost 0 bases, with 16 bases spanning the gap. This CDR3 has 16 amino acids.

Sequenced material: blood. The rearrangement links TRBV11-3 to TRBJ1-2; D gene unclear. The source of this sequence is a woman under 30 with Graves' hyperthyroidism. CDR3 amino acids: CASSVPRRRANYGYTF. CDR3 sequence (DNA): TGTGCCAGCAGCGTCCCGAGGAGGAGAGCTAACTATGGCTACACCTTC.